This T cell receptor (beta chain) was sequenced for a study of shared clonotypes between healthy human individuals. CD8 cells regarded as naive lacked CD45RO, were positively chosen for CCR7, and omitted terminally differentiated effector memory CD45RA+ cells. The authors ran the assay at deep level. Profiled with immunoSEQ multiplex PCR; TCRdb holds only in-frame clones, not every one. The sample consists of 2 million to 2.5 million clones, about 95% of them appearing once. This CDR3 has 14 residues. The germline CDR1 and CDR2 sequences are MNHEY and SVGAGI. With 0 bases removed from V and 3 bases from J, the gap between germline ends came to 8 bases.

The clonotype comes from a man aged 18-30 years in good health. This chain joins TRBV6-5 and TRBJ1-1, with D perhaps matching TRBD1 (6 bases). Source material: naive CD8+ T cells sorted from blood. The CDR3 DNA reads TGTGCCAGCAGTTACTCTGACAGGCACACTGAAGCTTTCTTT. Its translation: CASSYSDRHTEAFF.